Only a few counts were recorded for the clone carrying this TCR beta chain. The antigen is unknown. This specimen belongs to a study of shared clonotypes between healthy human individuals. Naive-designated CD8 cells lacked CD45RO, were positively enriched for CCR7, and omitted terminally differentiated effector memory CD45RA+ cells. Each PCR replicate from the sorted subsets contained 200 to 250 ng DNA, which is some 32,000 T cell genomes. Method: immunoSEQ multiplex PCR; TCRdb's copy keeps in-frame clones and lacks some. The sample includes around 2.1 million clones, roughly 91% of them seen just once. Study-wide points: Read depth was anticipated to influence clonotype sharing among donors. Across subsets, estimated richness was generally greater for naive than for memory populations. Unshared clonotypes carried lower generation probabilities than those common to all four donors.

The V segment lost 6 bases and the J segment 4 bases; nucleotides outside the gene matches: 8. Germline V gene sequence: CDR1 MNHEY, CDR2 SMNVEV (reference sequence). The CDR3 consists of 14 residues. This chain uses TRBV27 with TRBJ1-2, with 7 positions matching TRBD1. The sequence derives from a man younger than 35 in good health. Some clones in this sample may be carry-over from other donors' samples. Material: naive CD8+ T cells from PBMCs. The CDR3 coding sequence is TGTGCCAGCAGCCAAAACACAGGGGTCTATGGCTACACCTTC. Translated, it gives CASSQNTGVYGYTF.